One sample yielded the 15 T cell receptor beta chains listed below, sequenced in a study of blood T cell repertoires in COVID-19. Repertoires were generated with immunoSEQ multiplex PCR, while TCRdb's copy carries only in-frame clones and drops some. Among about 150,000 clones, about 80% were seen once, and the ten largest hold 0.5% to 0.65%. Sequences were obtained from peripheral blood. These receptors were taken from a man in his sixties with acute or convalescent COVID-19.

In nucleotides, the CDR3 is TGTGCCAGCAGCCCGACAGGGGCGCGGGGGGGCGAGCAGTACTTC. Its translation is CASSPTGARGGEQYF. The gene calls are TRBV14 and TRBJ2-7, with D possibly being TRBD2 (9 bases). The CDR3 runs to 15 residues. The V end lost 4 bases, the J end lost 6 bases, and 19 bases lay between the germline ends. Germline assignment: CDR1 SGHDN and CDR2 FVKESK. The variable domain in full, with the rest retrieved from reference TRBV14 and TRBJ2-7, is EAGVTQFPSHSVIEKGQTVTLRCDPISGHDNLYWYRRVMGKEIKFLLHFVKESKQDESGMPNNRFLAERTGGTYSTLKVQPAELEDSGVYFCASSPTGARGGEQYFGPGTRLTVT.

The CDR3 spells CATKTGGLSYEQYF. In nucleotides, the CDR3 is TGTGCCACCAAGACAGGGGGACTCTCCTACGAGCAGTACTTC. The rearrangement uses TRBV2 and TRBJ2-7; 9 nucleotides match TRBD1. J lost 0 bases, V lost 10 bases, and 7 bases had no gene match. Germline loops: CDR1 SNHLY, CDR2 FYNNEI. The CDR3 length is 14 residues.

The J gene is TRBJ2-1, the V gene TRBV29-1, with 7 bases matching TRBD1. The CDR3 length is 14 residues. Germline-derived CDR1 and CDR2 are SQVTM and ANQGSEA. Germline trimming cut 7 bases from V and 4 bases from J; bases unmatched to any gene: 10. CDR3 sequence: CSETDRNYYNEQFF. In DNA form, the CDR3 reads TGCAGCGAGACGGACAGGAACTATTACAATGAGCAGTTCTTC.

This chain links TRBV7-9 with TRBJ1-1; D is unresolved. V lost 5 bases, J lost 4 bases, and 17 bases lay in between. This CDR3 has 15 amino acids. Germline CDR1 and CDR2: SEHNR and FQNEAQ (reference sequence). The CDR3 coding sequence is TGTGCCAGCAGCCTCTCCTTGGTGGGGAGCACTGAAGCTTTCTTT. Translated: CASSLSLVGSTEAFF.

V usage is TRBV14 and J usage is TRBJ1-2, with TRBD1 matching 7 bases. CDR3 length: 15 residues. V lost 0 bases and J lost 8; bases outside the gene matches: 9. CDR1 and CDR2 (germline): SGHDN, FVKESK. CDR3 in DNA: TGTGCCAGCAGCCAAGAGTTCGGCAGGGGGAAGGGCTACACCTTC. Protein sequence: CASSQEFGRGKGYTF.

This chain connects TRBV28 to TRBJ1-5; 7 bases agree with TRBD1. Germline assignment: CDR1 MDHEN and CDR2 SYDVKM. The CDR3 runs 17 residues. Germline trimming cut 6 bases from V and 8 bases from J; bases unmatched to any gene: 19. This CDR3 reads CASRENPRGTLSEPQHF. The CDR3 DNA reads TGTGCCAGCAGGGAAAACCCCAGGGGGACCCTTTCGGAGCCCCAGCATTTT.

The chain is built from TRBV5-4 and TRBJ1-3; D ambiguous. V lost 0 bases and J 3 bases, leaving 10 bases between the germline ends. There are 15 residues in the CDR3. Germline values: CDR1 SGHNT, CDR2 YYREEE (reference sequence). As DNA, the CDR3 is TGTGCCAGCAGCTTGGGCGGGCCGGGTGGAAACACCATATATTTT. It yields the protein CASSLGGPGGNTIYF.

This clone was observed a handful of times. V is TRBV7-9 and J is TRBJ1-3; a possible D gene is TRBD1 (6 bases). The CDR3 extends over 16 amino acids. The germline gives CDR1 SEHNR, CDR2 FQNEAQ (reference sequence). V shed 2 bases and J shed 0 bases, with 11 bases lying between them. CDR3 sequence reads: CASSLTGGYSGNTIYF. In DNA form, the CDR3 reads TGTGCCAGCAGCTTAACGGGGGGCTACTCTGGAAACACCATATATTTT.

The rearrangement uses TRBV5-4 and TRBJ2-1; D may be TRBD2 (6 bases). The V gene lost 1 base and the J gene lost 8 bases, with 10 bases spanning the gap. There are 13 residues in the CDR3. Looked up from germline, CDR1 is SGHNT and CDR2 is YYREEE (reference sequence). The CDR3 is CASSLRRDHEQFF. CDR3 nucleotide sequence: TGTGCCAGCAGCTTGAGGAGGGACCATGAGCAGTTCTTC.

The CDR3 region has the DNA TGTGCCAGCAGTGAGGGATTGCGGCGGCTAGCGGGGCCAGATACGCAGTATTTT. It is translated as CASSEGLRRLAGPDTQYF. The chain has TRBV2 and TRBJ2-3; the match to TRBD2 covers 9 bases. With V trimmed by 3 bases and J by 4 bases, 14 bases remained unmatched. Per germline, CDR1 SNHLY and CDR2 FYNNEI. The CDR3 runs 18 residues.

The chain recombines TRBV6-6 with TRBJ1-5; 7 bases are shared with TRBD1. Germline loops: CDR1 MNHNY, CDR2 SVGAGI (reference sequence). The CDR3 runs to 13 residues. V shed 11 bases and J 0 bases; nucleotides not matched to a gene: 4. DNA for the CDR3: TGTGCCCTCAGGGGGGATAGCAATCAGCCCCAGCATTTT. Its translation: CALRGDSNQPQHF.

V usage is TRBV14 and J usage is TRBJ2-2; D is ambiguous. The CDR3 covers 16 residues. V dropped 3 bases and J dropped 4 bases, with 15 bases sitting between them. The germline CDR1 and CDR2 sequences are SGHDN and FVKESK. The CDR3 loop is CASSHLLAWATGELFF. DNA of the CDR3: TGTGCCAGCAGCCACCTACTCGCGTGGGCCACCGGGGAGCTGTTTTTT. Supplemented by reference TRBV14 and TRBJ2-2, the full variable domain reads EAGVTQFPSHSVIEKGQTVTLRCDPISGHDNLYWYRRVMGKEIKFLLHFVKESKQDESGMPNNRFLAERTGGTYSTLKVQPAELEDSGVYFCASSHLLAWATGELFFGEGSRLTVL.

This chain uses TRBV10-3 with TRBJ1-4; D unresolved. Trimming cost V 4 bases and J 7 bases, with 13 bases left between them. The germline V gene has CDR1 ENHRY and CDR2 SYGVKD. CDR3 length equals 14 residues. The CDR3 sequence is CAISAGLGVEKLFF. For the CDR3, the DNA is TGTGCCATCAGTGCGGGGTTAGGCGTTGAAAAACTGTTTTTT.

The chain links TRBV18 to TRBJ1-5; 7 bases map to TRBD1. Losses at the gene ends were 6 bases for V and 6 bases for J; bases not matched to a gene: 11. The CDR3 runs 15 residues. Germline CDR1 is KGHSH and CDR2 is LQKENI. CDR3 loop: CASSPNRGSIQPQHF. CDR3 sequence (DNA): TGTGCCAGCTCCCCAAACAGGGGCTCCATTCAGCCCCAGCATTTT.

The genes are TRBV9 and TRBJ2-7; 8 bases map to TRBD2. The trim removed 3 bases at V and 5 bases at J, leaving 10 bases unmatched. The length of the CDR3 is 15 residues. CDR1 and CDR2 from the germline V gene are SGDLS and YYNGEE. The CDR3 nucleotides read TGTGCCAGCAGCGCGTCCGGGACTAGGGTCCACGAGCAGTACTTC. It specifies CASSASGTRVHEQYF.